This T cell receptor (beta chain) was observed in a study of technical replicates of blood from several donors. This CDR3 has 13 amino acids. From germline, CDR1 is MNHEY and CDR2 SVGAGI. After removal of 4 bases from V and 7 bases from J, the junction contained 5 bases not matched to a gene. Sequencing was performed with immunoSEQ multiplex PCR; in TCRdb, only in-frame clones are kept and a portion is missing. The sample records roughly 90,000 clones, about 94% being singletons. Sequencing was done on a sample of T cells isolated from PBMCs. The TCR originated in a human donor in good health. This sequence joins TRBV6-5 and TRBJ1-2; 8 nucleotides match TRBD1. The CDR3 spells CASSSTGDRGYTF. The CDR3 DNA sequence: TGTGCCAGCAGTTCGACAGGGGATCGTGGCTACACCTTC.